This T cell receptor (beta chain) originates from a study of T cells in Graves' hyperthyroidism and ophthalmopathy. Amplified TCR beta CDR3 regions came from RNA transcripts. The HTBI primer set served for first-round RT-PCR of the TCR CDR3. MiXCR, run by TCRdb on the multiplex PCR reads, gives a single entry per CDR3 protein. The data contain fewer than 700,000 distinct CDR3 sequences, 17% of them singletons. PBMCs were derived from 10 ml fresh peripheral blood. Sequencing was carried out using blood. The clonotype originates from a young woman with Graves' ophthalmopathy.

The CDR3 sequence: CASSPSSGSDTQYF. The CDR3 nucleotides are TGTGCCAGCAGCCCTAGTAGCGGGAGTGATACGCAGTATTTT. J is TRBJ2-3 and V is TRBV3-1; TRBD2 matches at 9 bases. The CDR3 sequence is 14 residues long. The germline gives CDR1 LGHDT, CDR2 YNNKEL (reference sequence). J lost 6 bases, V lost 4 bases, and 5 bases had no gene match.